The 3 T cell receptor beta chains below were found in one sample sequenced in a study of metastatic and nonmetastatic thyroid tumors. Before thyroid surgery, none of the patients had received any treatment. TCRdb re-called the PCR reads with MiXCR. This table holds around 30,000 clones, approximately 13% found once. Input material: blood. Receptors originate from a female donor with papillary thyroid cancer or a benign thyroid nodule (not recorded which). Some clones in this sample may be carry-over from other donors' samples.

This clone was seen many times. V gene TRBV19 combines with J gene TRBJ2-2, with D possibly TRBD2 on 6 matching bases. V was pared by 10 bases and J by 0 bases, with 24 bases between. Germline CDR1 is LNHDA and CDR2 is SQIVND (reference sequence). The length of the CDR3 is 18 residues. CDR3 protein: CATTALGRAVANTGELFF. The CDR3 DNA reads as TGTGCCACCACGGCCCTCGGGAGAGCGGTCGCGAACACCGGGGAGCTGTTTTTT.

This clone has ten or more counts. The chain is built from TRBV28 and TRBJ2-7; 9 nucleotides agree with TRBD2. CDR3 length: 14 residues. With V trimmed by 6 bases and J by 1 base, 4 bases remained unmatched. Germline CDR1 is MDHEN and CDR2 is SYDVKM. CDR3 amino acids: CASSRLAESYEQYF. CDR3 sequence (DNA): TGTGCCAGCAGCAGACTAGCGGAGTCCTACGAGCAGTACTTC.

As regards this clone: A much larger clone differs by one base, so this may be a read error. The same CDR3 is also encoded by other DNA sequences in this sample. V usage is TRBV18 and J usage is TRBJ2-2; D unclear. Germline V CDR1 and CDR2: KGHSH, LQKENI. The CDR3 length is 13 residues. The V gene lost 2 bases and the J gene lost 8 bases, with 9 bases spanning the gap. Here the CDR3 DNA reads TGTGCCAGCTCACCAGTTGTGCCGGGGGAGCTGTTTTTT. Protein sequence: CASSPVVPGELFF.